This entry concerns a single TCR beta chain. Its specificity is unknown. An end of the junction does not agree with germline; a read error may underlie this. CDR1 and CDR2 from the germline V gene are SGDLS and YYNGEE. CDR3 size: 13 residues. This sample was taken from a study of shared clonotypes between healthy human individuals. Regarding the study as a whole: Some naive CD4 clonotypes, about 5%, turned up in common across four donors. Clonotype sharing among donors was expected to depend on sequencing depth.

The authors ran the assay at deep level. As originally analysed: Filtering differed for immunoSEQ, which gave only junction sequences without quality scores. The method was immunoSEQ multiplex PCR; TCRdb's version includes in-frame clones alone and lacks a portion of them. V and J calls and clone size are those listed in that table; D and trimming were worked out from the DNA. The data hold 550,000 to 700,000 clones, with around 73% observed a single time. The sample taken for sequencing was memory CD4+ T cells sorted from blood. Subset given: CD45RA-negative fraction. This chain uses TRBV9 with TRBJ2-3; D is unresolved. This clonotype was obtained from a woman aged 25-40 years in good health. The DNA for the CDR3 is TGTACCAGCAGCGCCTCGCAAGGGGATACGCAGTATTTT. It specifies CTSSASQGDTQYF.